This record looks at one T cell receptor beta chain sequence and its context. The TCR beta repertoire was assessed by survey-level immunoSEQ sequencing. Libraries were prepared by immunoSEQ multiplex PCR; TCRdb keeps only in-frame clonotypes and omits some of them. The sample has nearly 70,000 clones; around 93% are singletons. There are 16 residues in the CDR3. V was clipped by 4 bases and J by 5 bases, with 18 bases between them. Germline V gene data show CDR1 as SGHRS and CDR2 as YFSETQ. The source material was PBMCs. This TCR derives from a man aged 35 to 55 with rheumatoid arthritis. The chain links TRBV5-1 to TRBJ2-2; a weak D match, TRBD1 (6 bases). For the CDR3, the DNA is TGCGCCAGCAGCCACAGGGACCTCGCGGAAACCGGGGAGCTGTTTTTT. It yields the protein CASSHRDLAETGELFF.